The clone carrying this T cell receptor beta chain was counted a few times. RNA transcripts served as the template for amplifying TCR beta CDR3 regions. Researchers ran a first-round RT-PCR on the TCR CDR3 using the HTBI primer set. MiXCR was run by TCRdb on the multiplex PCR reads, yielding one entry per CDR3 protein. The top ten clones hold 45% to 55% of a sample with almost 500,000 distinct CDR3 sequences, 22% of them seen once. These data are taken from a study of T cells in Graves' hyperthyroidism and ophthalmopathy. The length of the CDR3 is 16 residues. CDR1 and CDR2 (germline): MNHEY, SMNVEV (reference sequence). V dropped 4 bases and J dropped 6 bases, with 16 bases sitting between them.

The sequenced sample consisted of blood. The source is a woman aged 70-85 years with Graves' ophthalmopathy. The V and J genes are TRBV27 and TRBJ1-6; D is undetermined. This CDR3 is CASSSFIRTSNSPLHF. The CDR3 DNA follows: TGTGCCAGCAGTTCCTTCATCCGTACGAGTAATTCACCCCTCCACTTT.